These T cell receptor beta chains were read from a single sample in a study of shared clonotypes between healthy human individuals. The assay was immunoSEQ multiplex PCR, and TCRdb's table has in-frame clones only and misses some. The sample records about 980,000 clones, around three quarters being singletons. Sequenced: memory CD4+ T cells sorted from blood. These receptors originate from a man between 18 and 29 years old in good health. CDR3s include the opening cysteine and the closing phenylalanine or tryptophan. A D gene is named only where the DNA matches it firmly. Some rows have no size entry. The others give once, few or many, or a class for an expanded clone.

j_call clone_size cdr3_length v_call d_call cdr3_nt cdr3_aa
TRBJ1-2 - 15 TRBV6-6 - TGTGCCAGCAGTTCGCCCAGGCAGGCGCGGTATGGCTACACCTTC CASSSPRQARYGYTF
TRBJ2-1 - 13 TRBV4-3 - TGCGCCAGCAGCCGGGAGACTAGTGTTGAGCAGTTCTTC CASSRETSVEQFF
TRBJ2-2 - 16 TRBV7-8 - TGTGCCAGCAGCCCGGGCGGAGCGAGTAACACCGGGGAGCTGTTTTTT CASSPGGASNTGELFF
TRBJ2-3 - 17 TRBV2 TRBD2 TGTGCCAGCAGTGCGGGACTAGCGGGGGGGCTCAGAGATACGCAGTATTTT CASSAGLAGGLRDTQYF
TRBJ1-1 - 15 TRBV4-1 - TGCGCCAGCAGCCAACCCGGGGGGAGGGACACTGAAGCTTTCTTT CASSQPGGRDTEAFF
TRBJ1-1 - 13 TRBV7-9 - TGTGCCAGCAGCTTAGGCGGCAACCCTGAAGCTTTCTTT CASSLGGNPEAFF
TRBJ1-5 - 12 TRBV7-9 - TGTGCCAGCAGCTTTCCGGGTCAGCCCCAGCATTTT CASSFPGQPQHF
TRBJ2-1 - 14 TRBV6-5 - TGTGCCAGCACCCGGTTGGGCGATTCTGTTGAGCAGTTCTTC CASTRLGDSVEQFF
TRBJ2-1 once 14 TRBV5-1 - TGCGCCAGCAGCTTGGGGGCGGGGTACAATGAGCAGTTCTTC CASSLGAGYNEQFF
TRBJ2-7 few 15 TRBV7-9 - TGTGCCAGCAGCCCTTCCGGGCGATTGGGAGACGAGCAGTACTTC CASSPSGRLGDEQYF
TRBJ1-2 - 13 TRBV29-1 TRBD1 TGCAGCGTTGACAGGGACAGGGTCTATGGCTACACCTTC CSVDRDRVYGYTF
TRBJ1-2 - 12 TRBV30 - TGTGCCTGGAGTGAGGGGGGAAAGGGCTACACCTTC CAWSEGGKGYTF
TRBJ1-1 - 12 TRBV2 - TGTGCCAGCAGTTCGGACGCCCCTGAAGCTTTCTTT CASSSDAPEAFF
TRBJ2-5 - 14 TRBV13 - TGTGCCAGCAGCTTGCGGACAGCGCAAGAGACCCAGTACTTC CASSLRTAQETQYF
TRBJ1-6 - 13 TRBV6-6 - TGTGCCAGCAGGGACAGCCATAATTCACCCCTCCACTTT CASRDSHNSPLHF
TRBJ2-2 - 16 TRBV7-6 - TGTGCCAGCAGCGGCCTAGGACAGCTGAACACCGGGGAGCTGTTTTTT CASSGLGQLNTGELFF
TRBJ1-1 - 16 TRBV27 TRBD1 TGTGCCAGCAGTTTGAGACAGGGCAGGAGCGACACTGAAGCTTTCTTT CASSLRQGRSDTEAFF
TRBJ2-2 - 14 TRBV29-1 TRBD1 TGCAGCGTCTCGGACAGGCCGAACACCGGGGAGCTGTTTTTT CSVSDRPNTGELFF
TRBJ1-5 - 15 TRBV4-1 TRBD1 TGCGCCAGCAGCCTGCGGGGACAGGGCGATCAGCCCCAGCATTTT CASSLRGQGDQPQHF
TRBJ1-4 - 15 TRBV5-6 TRBD1 TGTGCCAGCAGATCCTGGACAGGGGGGAATGAAAAACTGTTTTTT CASRSWTGGNEKLFF
TRBJ2-1 - 11 TRBV19 - TGTGCCACCCGCTCCTACAATGAGCAGTTCTTC CATRSYNEQFF
TRBJ2-1 - 14 TRBV18 TRBD1 TGTGCCAGCTCTCCCCCGGCAGGGGGCAATGAGCAGTTCTTC CASSPPAGGNEQFF
TRBJ2-3 - 16 TRBV6-1 TRBD2 TGTGCCAGCAATGACGGGGGGACCCTCGGCACAGATACGCAGTATTTT CASNDGGTLGTDTQYF
TRBJ2-1 few 14 TRBV4-3 - TGCGCCAGCAGCCAAGCGGGCCGCGACAATGAGCAGTTCTTC CASSQAGRDNEQFF